These T cell receptor beta chains were read from a single sample in a study of OX40 agonist ivuxolimab in advanced cancers. Only in-frame clones appear in the TCRdb table, and some are missing; sequencing was by immunoSEQ multiplex PCR. Of 35,000 to 45,000 clones in the sample, roughly 80% are singletons; the top ten hold about 12%. The sequences come from CD4+ or CD8+ T cells sorted from blood, collected in a trial of the OX40 agonist ivuxolimab. Receptors were obtained from an adult with an advanced solid tumor such as melanoma, head and neck, liver or kidney cancer. CDR3s include the opening cysteine and the closing phenylalanine or tryptophan. Each record gives: clone size, J gene, D gene, V gene, CDR3 DNA, CDR3 protein. D genes are given only for firm matches. A row's size may be missing; if present it is once, few, many or a size class.

clone_size: .
j_call: TRBJ2-1
d_call: .
v_call: TRBV7-3
cdr3_nt: TGTGCCAGCAGCTTAAAACTAGAGTACAATGAGCAGTTCTTC
cdr3_aa: CASSLKLEYNEQFF

clone_size: .
j_call: TRBJ2-2
d_call: TRBD1
v_call: TRBV13
cdr3_nt: TGTGCCAGCAGCTTAGTCCGGACAGGGAAGCTGTTTTTT
cdr3_aa: CASSLVRTGKLFF

clone_size: .
j_call: TRBJ1-4
d_call: .
v_call: TRBV10-3
cdr3_nt: TGTGCCATCAGGGCTGGTGGCACAGGGAATGAAAAACTGTTTTTT
cdr3_aa: CAIRAGGTGNEKLFF

clone_size: .
j_call: TRBJ2-3
d_call: .
v_call: TRBV7-2
cdr3_nt: TGTGCCAGCAGCTCTCTCCCGGGACAAACGCAGTATTTT
cdr3_aa: CASSSLPGQTQYF

clone_size: .
j_call: TRBJ2-7
d_call: .
v_call: TRBV6-5
cdr3_nt: TGTGCCAGCATGCGGTGGGGGTCCTACGAGCAGTACTTC
cdr3_aa: CASMRWGSYEQYF

clone_size: once
j_call: TRBJ2-3
d_call: .
v_call: TRBV28
cdr3_nt: TGTGCCAGCAGACTACAGGCCCCAACTAGCACAGATACGCAGTATTTT
cdr3_aa: CASRLQAPTSTDTQYF

clone_size: few
j_call: TRBJ2-7
d_call: .
v_call: TRBV29-1
cdr3_nt: TGCAGCGTTAGGCCGGCAGGGGGCGGGGGCTACGAGCAGTACTTC
cdr3_aa: CSVRPAGGGGYEQYF

clone_size: .
j_call: TRBJ1-1
d_call: .
v_call: TRBV7-9
cdr3_nt: TGTGCCAGCAGCCCGGGACGGCACACTGAAGCTTTCTTT
cdr3_aa: CASSPGRHTEAFF

clone_size: .
j_call: TRBJ2-3
d_call: TRBD2
v_call: TRBV5-4
cdr3_nt: TGTGCCAGCAGCCTCCGACTAGCGGGAAGAGATACGCAGTATTTT
cdr3_aa: CASSLRLAGRDTQYF

clone_size: .
j_call: TRBJ1-1
d_call: .
v_call: TRBV19
cdr3_nt: TGTGCCAGTACCCACCCCGAGGAGATGAACACTGAAGCTTTCTTT
cdr3_aa: CASTHPEEMNTEAFF

clone_size: .
j_call: TRBJ2-3
d_call: .
v_call: TRBV5-1
cdr3_nt: TGCGCCAGCAAGGGGGACGCAGATACGCAGTATTTT
cdr3_aa: CASKGDADTQYF

clone_size: .
j_call: TRBJ1-5
d_call: .
v_call: TRBV30
cdr3_nt: TGTGCCTGGAGGAGCAAGGGGGTTGGCAATCAGCCCCAGCATTTT
cdr3_aa: CAWRSKGVGNQPQHF

clone_size: .
j_call: TRBJ1-1
d_call: .
v_call: TRBV6-6
cdr3_nt: TGTGCCAGCAGTTATGGGGAGGACACCAGAGCTTTCTTT
cdr3_aa: CASSYGEDTRAFF

clone_size: once
j_call: TRBJ2-7
d_call: .
v_call: TRBV5-1
cdr3_nt: TGCGCCAGCAGCTTGGACGGATCCTACGAGCAGTACTTC
cdr3_aa: CASSLDGSYEQYF

clone_size: .
j_call: TRBJ2-3
d_call: .
v_call: TRBV9
cdr3_nt: TGTGCCAGCGGAAGAGCGGCCTTCACAGATACGCAGTATTTT
cdr3_aa: CASGRAAFTDTQYF

clone_size: .
j_call: TRBJ2-5
d_call: TRBD1
v_call: TRBV27
cdr3_nt: TGTGCCAGCAGCGAGGGGACAGGCCTGGGGACGTGGACCCAGTACTTC
cdr3_aa: CASSEGTGLGTWTQYF

clone_size: few
j_call: TRBJ1-1
d_call: TRBD1
v_call: TRBV14
cdr3_nt: TGTGCCACGGGACAGCTGAACACTGAAGCTTTCTTT
cdr3_aa: CATGQLNTEAFF

clone_size: .
j_call: TRBJ1-2
d_call: .
v_call: TRBV28
cdr3_nt: TGTGCCAGCAGTTTATCTGGGCAGGGGAGAGATGGCTACACCTTC
cdr3_aa: CASSLSGQGRDGYTF

clone_size: .
j_call: TRBJ1-2
d_call: .
v_call: TRBV28
cdr3_nt: TGTGCCAGCAGCACGGGAGTCTATGGCTACACCTTC
cdr3_aa: CASSTGVYGYTF

clone_size: .
j_call: TRBJ2-2
d_call: .
v_call: TRBV30
cdr3_nt: TGTGCCTGGACCCTGGGGGCCGGGGAGCTGTTTTTT
cdr3_aa: CAWTLGAGELFF

clone_size: few
j_call: TRBJ2-3
d_call: TRBD1
v_call: TRBV7-8
cdr3_nt: TGTGCCAGCAGCGCCCGGGACAGTGACACAGATACGCAGTATTTT
cdr3_aa: CASSARDSDTDTQYF

clone_size: .
j_call: TRBJ1-2
d_call: .
v_call: TRBV19
cdr3_nt: TGTGCCAGTACCCATTACCCGAGGGGGAAGAGCGATGGCTACACCTTC
cdr3_aa: CASTHYPRGKSDGYTF

clone_size: few
j_call: TRBJ2-7
d_call: TRBD1
v_call: TRBV29-1
cdr3_nt: TGCAGCGTCCAGGACAGGGGATCCTACGAGCAGTACTTC
cdr3_aa: CSVQDRGSYEQYF

clone_size: .
j_call: TRBJ2-3
d_call: TRBD1
v_call: TRBV6-5
cdr3_nt: TGTGCCAGCAGTTTCCGGACAGGGGACACAGATACGCAGTATTTT
cdr3_aa: CASSFRTGDTDTQYF

clone_size: .
j_call: TRBJ1-4
d_call: TRBD1
v_call: TRBV7-9
cdr3_nt: TGTGCCAGCAGCCCGGACAGGGCCAGAACTAATGAAAAACTGTTTTTT
cdr3_aa: CASSPDRARTNEKLFF

clone_size: .
j_call: TRBJ2-2
d_call: TRBD2
v_call: TRBV9
cdr3_nt: TGTGCCAGCAGCGTAACTAGCGGGAGTCACGGGGAGCTGTTTTTT
cdr3_aa: CASSVTSGSHGELFF

clone_size: .
j_call: TRBJ2-3
d_call: .
v_call: TRBV5-1
cdr3_nt: TGCGCCAGCAGCCTCGGGGCGGAAGATACGCAGTATTTT
cdr3_aa: CASSLGAEDTQYF

clone_size: .
j_call: TRBJ1-2
d_call: .
v_call: TRBV28
cdr3_nt: TGTGCCAGCACTGAACAACTTAACTATGGCTACACCTTC
cdr3_aa: CASTEQLNYGYTF

clone_size: .
j_call: TRBJ1-3
d_call: .
v_call: TRBV4-3
cdr3_nt: TGCGCCAGCAGCCAAGAAGGGGGTTCCGGAAACACCATATATTTT
cdr3_aa: CASSQEGGSGNTIYF

clone_size: .
j_call: TRBJ2-1
d_call: .
v_call: TRBV2
cdr3_nt: TGTGCCAGCAGTTTCCGGGAGATCTCCTACAATGAGCAGTTCTTC
cdr3_aa: CASSFREISYNEQFF

clone_size: .
j_call: TRBJ2-3
d_call: .
v_call: TRBV28
cdr3_nt: TGTGCCAGCATGCACGGGACTAGCACAGATACGCAGTATTTT
cdr3_aa: CASMHGTSTDTQYF

clone_size: .
j_call: TRBJ1-5
d_call: .
v_call: TRBV6-6
cdr3_nt: TGTGCCAGCAGTTACGAGAGCAATCAGCCCCAGCATTTT
cdr3_aa: CASSYESNQPQHF

clone_size: .
j_call: TRBJ1-2
d_call: TRBD1
v_call: TRBV5-1
cdr3_nt: TGCGCCAGCAGCTTGGACGGGACAGGGTACGGCTACACCTTC
cdr3_aa: CASSLDGTGYGYTF

clone_size: .
j_call: TRBJ1-2
d_call: TRBD1
v_call: TRBV6-1
cdr3_nt: TGTGCCAGCAGTGAAGAGGGACAGGGTGTGAGCGGCTACACCTTC
cdr3_aa: CASSEEGQGVSGYTF

clone_size: .
j_call: TRBJ2-2
d_call: .
v_call: TRBV28
cdr3_nt: TGTGCCAGCAGCCGCGACAGGCGCACCGGGGAGCTGTTTTTT
cdr3_aa: CASSRDRRTGELFF

clone_size: .
j_call: TRBJ2-3
d_call: TRBD1
v_call: TRBV28
cdr3_nt: TGTGCCAGCCCACCCCGACAGGGGGACACAGATACGCAGTATTTT
cdr3_aa: CASPPRQGDTDTQYF

clone_size: .
j_call: TRBJ2-7
d_call: .
v_call: TRBV30
cdr3_nt: TGTGCCTGGAGTGTAAGACTGTCCCGGACCTACGAGCAGTACTTC
cdr3_aa: CAWSVRLSRTYEQYF

clone_size: .
j_call: TRBJ1-1
d_call: TRBD1
v_call: TRBV19
cdr3_nt: TGTGCCACCGGAGACAGGGCGAACACTGAAGCTTTCTTT
cdr3_aa: CATGDRANTEAFF

clone_size: .
j_call: TRBJ2-3
d_call: .
v_call: TRBV6-5
cdr3_nt: TGTGCCAGCAGTTACTCGGTGTTAGCCACAGATACGCAGTATTTT
cdr3_aa: CASSYSVLATDTQYF

clone_size: once
j_call: TRBJ2-1
d_call: TRBD2
v_call: TRBV27
cdr3_nt: TGTGCCAGCAGTTTGGTTAGCGGGAGTGGTTCCTACAATGAGCAGTTCTTC
cdr3_aa: CASSLVSGSGSYNEQFF

clone_size: once
j_call: TRBJ2-2
d_call: TRBD2
v_call: TRBV27
cdr3_nt: TGTGCCAGCAGTCCTGGACTAGCGCAACGTCCCGGGGAGCTGTTTTTT
cdr3_aa: CASSPGLAQRPGELFF

clone_size: .
j_call: TRBJ2-6
d_call: .
v_call: TRBV7-2
cdr3_nt: TGTGCCAGCAGCCCCACCTACTCTGGGGCCAACGTCCTGACTTTC
cdr3_aa: CASSPTYSGANVLTF

clone_size: few
j_call: TRBJ1-5
d_call: .
v_call: TRBV15
cdr3_nt: TGTGCCACCAGCAGAGATGTACGGGATCAGCCCCAGCATTTT
cdr3_aa: CATSRDVRDQPQHF

clone_size: .
j_call: TRBJ1-1
d_call: .
v_call: TRBV7-3
cdr3_nt: TGTGCCAGCAGCCCGTCGATGGGGTCGGAAGCTTTCTTT
cdr3_aa: CASSPSMGSEAFF

clone_size: .
j_call: TRBJ2-7
d_call: .
v_call: TRBV6-5
cdr3_nt: TGTGCCAGCAGTTACTCGTTTCTGGAGGGATCCGAGCAGTACTTC
cdr3_aa: CASSYSFLEGSEQYF

clone_size: medium-sized
j_call: TRBJ1-5
d_call: TRBD1
v_call: TRBV19
cdr3_nt: TGTGCCAGTAGCTTGACAGGGACCTGGGGCAATCAGCCCCAGCATTTT
cdr3_aa: CASSLTGTWGNQPQHF

clone_size: .
j_call: TRBJ1-2
d_call: TRBD1
v_call: TRBV6-1
cdr3_nt: TGTGCCAGCAGTGACAGGGACAGGGGAGGAAACACCTTC
cdr3_aa: CASSDRDRGGNTF

clone_size: .
j_call: TRBJ2-3
d_call: TRBD2
v_call: TRBV7-7
cdr3_nt: TGTGCTAGCAGCTTAGGACTAGCTTCAGATACGCAGTATTTT
cdr3_aa: CASSLGLASDTQYF